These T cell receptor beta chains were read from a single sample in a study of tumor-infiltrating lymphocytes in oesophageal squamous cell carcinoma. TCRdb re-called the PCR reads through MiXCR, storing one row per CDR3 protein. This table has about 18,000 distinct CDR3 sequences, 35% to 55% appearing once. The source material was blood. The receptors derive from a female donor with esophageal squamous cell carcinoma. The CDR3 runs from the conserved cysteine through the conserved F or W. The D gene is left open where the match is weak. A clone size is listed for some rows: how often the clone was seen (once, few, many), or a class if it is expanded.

cdr3_aa: CASSRTGLLGTDTQYF
cdr3_nt: TGTGCCAGCAGCCGAACCGGACTGCTTGGCACAGATACGCAGTATTTT
d_call: NA
v_call: TRBV7-3
cdr3_length: 16
clone_size: NA
j_call: TRBJ2-3

cdr3_aa: CASSLRASKGWDEQFF
cdr3_nt: TGTGCCAGCAGCTTAAGAGCTAGCAAGGGTTGGGATGAGCAGTTCTTC
d_call: NA
v_call: TRBV7-3
cdr3_length: 16
clone_size: NA
j_call: TRBJ2-1

cdr3_aa: CASSLQTGSTDTQYF
cdr3_nt: TGCGCCAGCAGCTTACAGACAGGGAGCACAGATACGCAGTATTTT
d_call: TRBD1
v_call: TRBV5-1
cdr3_length: 15
clone_size: many
j_call: TRBJ2-3

cdr3_aa: CASSDQQGFTNEKLFF
cdr3_nt: TGTGCCAGCAGTGACCAGCAGGGTTTTACTAATGAAAAACTGTTTTTT
d_call: NA
v_call: TRBV25-1
cdr3_length: 16
clone_size: many
j_call: TRBJ1-4

cdr3_aa: CASSLGQGSYGYTF
cdr3_nt: TGTGCCAGCAGCCTGGGACAGGGGAGCTATGGCTACACCTTC
d_call: TRBD1
v_call: TRBV7-2
cdr3_length: 14
clone_size: many
j_call: TRBJ1-2

cdr3_aa: CASSYGREFWETQYF
cdr3_nt: TGTGCCAGCAGTTACGGGCGGGAGTTTTGGGAGACCCAGTACTTC
d_call: TRBD2
v_call: TRBV6-6
cdr3_length: 15
clone_size: NA
j_call: TRBJ2-5

cdr3_aa: CASSQGGGLAGTAQYF
cdr3_nt: TGTGCTAGCAGCCAAGGGGGGGGACTAGCGGGGACCGCCCAGTACTTC
d_call: TRBD2
v_call: TRBV7-7
cdr3_length: 16
clone_size: NA
j_call: TRBJ2-7

cdr3_aa: CASSSRQGNQPQHF
cdr3_nt: TGTGCCAGTAGTTCACGACAGGGCAATCAGCCCCAGCATTTT
d_call: NA
v_call: TRBV19
cdr3_length: 14
clone_size: few
j_call: TRBJ1-5

cdr3_aa: CASSLMGPINEQFF
cdr3_nt: TGTGCCAGCAGTTTAATGGGACCTATCAATGAGCAGTTCTTC
d_call: NA
v_call: TRBV12-3/TRBV12-4
cdr3_length: 14
clone_size: NA
j_call: TRBJ2-1

cdr3_aa: CASSSDRALTEAFF
cdr3_nt: TGTGCCAGCAGCTCGGACAGGGCGTTGACTGAAGCTTTCTTT
d_call: TRBD1
v_call: TRBV7-9
cdr3_length: 14
clone_size: many
j_call: TRBJ1-1

cdr3_aa: CASGLGTADVNEQFF
cdr3_nt: TGTGCCAGCGGATTGGGGACAGCGGATGTCAATGAGCAGTTCTTC
d_call: TRBD1
v_call: TRBV6-1
cdr3_length: 15
clone_size: medium-sized
j_call: TRBJ2-1

cdr3_aa: CASSFGDWREAYNEKFF
cdr3_nt: TGTGCCAGCAGCTTTGGGGATTGGCGGGAGGCTTACAATGAGAAGTTCTTC
d_call: TRBD2
v_call: TRBV7-3
cdr3_length: 17
clone_size: once
j_call: TRBJ2-1

cdr3_aa: CASSRVAGGRSEQFF
cdr3_nt: TGTGCCAGCAGCCGTGTAGCGGGGGGGCGGAGTGAGCAGTTCTTC
d_call: TRBD2
v_call: TRBV7-2
cdr3_length: 15
clone_size: medium-sized
j_call: TRBJ2-1

cdr3_aa: CASSRGQRETQYF
cdr3_nt: TGTGCCAGCAGCCGTGGACAGAGAGAGACCCAGTACTTC
d_call: NA
v_call: TRBV7-2
cdr3_length: 13
clone_size: NA
j_call: TRBJ2-5

cdr3_aa: CASSIDGVTQYF
cdr3_nt: TGTGCCAGTAGTATAGACGGAGTGACCCAGTACTTC
d_call: NA
v_call: TRBV19
cdr3_length: 12
clone_size: NA
j_call: TRBJ2-5

cdr3_aa: CASSLQPYSPLHF
cdr3_nt: TGTGCCAGCAGCTTACAACCTTATTCACCCCTCCACTTT
d_call: NA
v_call: TRBV11-2
cdr3_length: 13
clone_size: once
j_call: TRBJ1-6

cdr3_aa: CASSRGLTTGETQYF
cdr3_nt: TGTGCCAGCAGCCGGGGCCTCACGACGGGAGAGACCCAGTACTTC
d_call: NA
v_call: TRBV11-3
cdr3_length: 15
clone_size: many
j_call: TRBJ2-5

cdr3_aa: CASSLGQGESGELFF
cdr3_nt: TGTGCCAGCAGCCTAGGACAGGGGGAGTCCGGGGAGCTGTTTTTT
d_call: TRBD1
v_call: TRBV4-2
cdr3_length: 15
clone_size: NA
j_call: TRBJ2-2

cdr3_aa: CSAPRTSGSDTQYF
cdr3_nt: TGCAGTGCACCCAGGACTAGCGGGAGTGATACGCAGTATTTT
d_call: TRBD2
v_call: TRBV20-1
cdr3_length: 14
clone_size: few
j_call: TRBJ2-3

cdr3_aa: CASSLVTNSPLHF
cdr3_nt: TGCGCCAGCAGCTTGGTTACTAATTCACCCCTCCACTTT
d_call: NA
v_call: TRBV5-1
cdr3_length: 13
clone_size: many
j_call: TRBJ1-6

cdr3_aa: CAISETSEGSYGYTF
cdr3_nt: TGTGCCATCAGTGAGACTAGTGAGGGATCCTATGGCTACACCTTC
d_call: NA
v_call: TRBV10-3
cdr3_length: 15
clone_size: many
j_call: TRBJ1-2

cdr3_aa: CASSPGYPSYEQYF
cdr3_nt: TGTGCCAGCAGCCCCGGTTACCCCTCCTACGAGCAGTACTTC
d_call: NA
v_call: TRBV7-4
cdr3_length: 14
clone_size: few
j_call: TRBJ2-7

cdr3_aa: CASSSTNSSPLHF
cdr3_nt: TGTGCCAGCAGTTCCACAAATTCTTCACCCCTCCACTTC
d_call: NA
v_call: TRBV6-1
cdr3_length: 13
clone_size: many
j_call: TRBJ2-1

cdr3_aa: CASSLGPVGETQYF
cdr3_nt: TGTGCCAGCAGCTTAGGCCCGGTTGGGGAGACCCAGTACTTC
d_call: NA
v_call: TRBV7-2
cdr3_length: 14
clone_size: NA
j_call: TRBJ2-5

cdr3_aa: CASTGLPGGHASPNTEAFF
cdr3_nt: TGTGCCAGCACCGGGCTTCCGGGGGGCCACGCATCCCCGAACACTGAAGCTTTCTTT
d_call: NA
v_call: TRBV6-1
cdr3_length: 19
clone_size: NA
j_call: TRBJ1-1

cdr3_aa: CASSSLGGNRPGEQYF
cdr3_nt: TGTGCCAGCAGCTCTTTAGGCGGTAACCGCCCGGGGGAGCAGTACTTC
d_call: NA
v_call: TRBV5-3
cdr3_length: 16
clone_size: NA
j_call: TRBJ2-7

cdr3_aa: CASRVSGEVDTQYF
cdr3_nt: TGCGCCAGCAGAGTTAGCGGGGAAGTAGATACGCAGTATTTT
d_call: TRBD2
v_call: TRBV5-1
cdr3_length: 14
clone_size: NA
j_call: TRBJ2-3

cdr3_aa: CASSFGTSGGPTDTQYF
cdr3_nt: TGTGCCAGCAGCTTTGGGACTAGCGGGGGACCCACAGATACGCAGTATTTT
d_call: TRBD2
v_call: TRBV7-3
cdr3_length: 17
clone_size: NA
j_call: TRBJ2-3

cdr3_aa: CASSYSYGIPDTQYF
cdr3_nt: TGTGCCAGCAGTTACTCCTATGGCATCCCAGATACGCAGTATTTT
d_call: NA
v_call: TRBV6-2/TRBV6-3
cdr3_length: 15
clone_size: NA
j_call: TRBJ2-3

cdr3_aa: CASSEFLRASGRNEQYF
cdr3_nt: TGCGCCAGCAGTGAGTTCCTCCGGGCTAGCGGGAGGAACGAGCAGTACTTC
d_call: TRBD2
v_call: TRBV10-2
cdr3_length: 17
clone_size: many
j_call: TRBJ2-7

cdr3_aa: CASSCPLSSGGPLSYEQYF
cdr3_nt: TGTGCCAGCAGTTGCCCCTTATCTAGCGGGGGGCCTCTTTCCTACGAGCAGTACTTC
d_call: TRBD2
v_call: TRBV6-7
cdr3_length: 19
clone_size: NA
j_call: TRBJ2-7

cdr3_aa: CASSFRQGSGTDTQYF
cdr3_nt: TGTGCCAGCAGTTTCCGACAGGGGAGCGGCACAGATACGCAGTATTTT
d_call: TRBD1
v_call: TRBV7-2
cdr3_length: 16
clone_size: medium-sized
j_call: TRBJ2-3

cdr3_aa: CASSDSAAGGNEQYF
cdr3_nt: TGTGCCAGCAGTGACTCCGCGGCCGGGGGCAATGAGCAGTACTTC
d_call: NA
v_call: TRBV6-4
cdr3_length: 15
clone_size: many
j_call: TRBJ2-5

cdr3_aa: CASSQAVGQFSEAFF
cdr3_nt: TGCGCCAGCAGCCAAGCGGTGGGACAGTTTTCTGAAGCTTTCTTT
d_call: TRBD1
v_call: TRBV4-1
cdr3_length: 15
clone_size: NA
j_call: TRBJ1-1

cdr3_aa: CASSLAAGGVRTEAFF
cdr3_nt: TGTGCCAGCAGCTTGGCGGCTGGGGGCGTAAGGACTGAAGCTTTCTTT
d_call: NA
v_call: TRBV5-5
cdr3_length: 16
clone_size: NA
j_call: TRBJ1-1

cdr3_aa: CASSSEFAETQYF
cdr3_nt: TGTGCCAGCAGTTCAGAGTTTGCAGAGACCCAGTACTTC
d_call: NA
v_call: TRBV6-6
cdr3_length: 13
clone_size: NA
j_call: TRBJ2-5

cdr3_aa: CASSLYGGAYEQYF
cdr3_nt: TGTGCCAGCAGTTTATACGGAGGCGCCTACGAGCAGTACTTC
d_call: NA
v_call: TRBV27
cdr3_length: 14
clone_size: NA
j_call: TRBJ2-7

cdr3_aa: CASSSYRVQETQYF
cdr3_nt: TGTGCCAGCAGCTCCTACAGGGTCCAAGAGACCCAGTACTTC
d_call: NA
v_call: TRBV11-1
cdr3_length: 14
clone_size: NA
j_call: TRBJ2-5

cdr3_aa: CASSLVSGQGPYNEQFF
cdr3_nt: TGTGCCAGCAGCTTAGTTTCGGGACAGGGACCCTACAATGAGCAGTTCTTC
d_call: TRBD1
v_call: TRBV7-6
cdr3_length: 17
clone_size: few
j_call: TRBJ2-1

cdr3_aa: CASTTGNTEAFF
cdr3_nt: TGTGCCAGCACCACAGGGAACACTGAAGCTTTCTTT
d_call: NA
v_call: TRBV6-1
cdr3_length: 12
clone_size: medium-sized
j_call: TRBJ1-1

cdr3_aa: CASSLEAVTDTQYF
cdr3_nt: TGTGCCAGCAGCTTAGAGGCTGTGACAGATACGCAGTATTTT
d_call: NA
v_call: TRBV7-2
cdr3_length: 14
clone_size: few
j_call: TRBJ2-3

cdr3_aa: CASSVALEQGNSEQYF
cdr3_nt: TGTGCCAGCAGCGTAGCTTTGGAACAGGGGAATTCCGAGCAGTACTTC
d_call: TRBD1
v_call: TRBV9
cdr3_length: 16
clone_size: few
j_call: TRBJ2-7

cdr3_aa: CASSIGTHNTQYF
cdr3_nt: TGTGCCAGCAGCATCGGGACCCATAATACGCAGTATTTT
d_call: NA
v_call: TRBV7-8
cdr3_length: 13
clone_size: few
j_call: TRBJ2-3

cdr3_aa: CASRHRGEPKNIQYF
cdr3_nt: TGTGCCAGCAGGCACAGGGGAGAGCCCAAAAACATTCAGTACTTC
d_call: TRBD1
v_call: TRBV3-1
cdr3_length: 15
clone_size: NA
j_call: TRBJ2-4

cdr3_aa: CASSRGGAEYEQYF
cdr3_nt: TGTGCCAGCAGCCGCGGGGGGGCCGAATACGAGCAGTACTTC
d_call: TRBD2
v_call: TRBV7-3
cdr3_length: 14
clone_size: medium-sized
j_call: TRBJ2-7

cdr3_aa: CASSQKGGYGYTF
cdr3_nt: TGTGCCAGCAGCCAAAAAGGGGGCTATGGCTACACCTTC
d_call: NA
v_call: TRBV11-2
cdr3_length: 13
clone_size: NA
j_call: TRBJ1-2